This is a list of T cell receptor beta chains from one sample in a study of CD8+CD57+ T cells in acquired aplastic anemia. TCRdb analysed the reads with MiXCR anew, one entry per CDR3 protein. The table has around 150,000 distinct CDR3 sequences, 40% to 60% seen once. Material: sorted CD4+, CD8+, or CD8+CD57+ T cells (not recorded which) from PBMCs. These receptors originate from a human donor with aplastic anemia. The CDR3 runs from the conserved cysteine through the conserved F or W. Fields, in order: J gene, V gene, D gene, clone size, CDR3 DNA, CDR3 protein. A D gene is named only where the DNA matches it firmly. For some rows the clone size is stated as once, few or many, or as a class when expanded; others skip it.

j_gene: TRBJ1-4
v_gene: TRBV5-4
d_gene: .
abundance: few
CDR3nt: TGTGCCAGCAGGAAACAGGAGGAAGAAAAACTGTTTTTT
CDR3aa: CASRKQEEEKLFF

j_gene: TRBJ2-1
v_gene: TRBV12-3/TRBV12-4
d_gene: .
abundance: many
CDR3nt: TGTGCCAGCGGACTGGGGGTGGTGGATGAGCAGTTCTTC
CDR3aa: CASGLGVVDEQFF

j_gene: TRBJ1-4
v_gene: TRBV12-3/TRBV12-4
d_gene: .
abundance: .
CDR3nt: TGTGCCAGCAGCCGGAGCGGACTTTTAGGTTTTTTT
CDR3aa: CASSRSGLLGFF

j_gene: TRBJ1-6
v_gene: TRBV3-1
d_gene: .
abundance: .
CDR3nt: TGTGCCAGCAGCCAAGGACTACAAGGGGGTAATTCACCCCTCCACTTT
CDR3aa: CASSQGLQGGNSPLHF

j_gene: TRBJ2-7
v_gene: TRBV30
d_gene: TRBD2
abundance: few
CDR3nt: TGTGCCTGGAGTCCGGGACTAGCGGTGGGGTCCTACGAGCAGTACTTC
CDR3aa: CAWSPGLAVGSYEQYF

j_gene: TRBJ2-1
v_gene: TRBV15
d_gene: .
abundance: .
CDR3nt: TGTGCCACCAGCAGCGACTCCCCCCAGCTGTTCTTC
CDR3aa: CATSSDSPQLFF

j_gene: TRBJ2-5
v_gene: TRBV4-1
d_gene: .
abundance: .
CDR3nt: TGCGCCAGCAGCCAAGATGGTTCTCTAGCGAGTGGGGAGACCCAGTACTTC
CDR3aa: CASSQDGSLASGETQYF

j_gene: TRBJ2-2
v_gene: TRBV11-2
d_gene: .
abundance: few
CDR3nt: TGTGCCAGCAGCTTAGATCTGTTAGCCCCCGGGGAGCTGTTTTTT
CDR3aa: CASSLDLLAPGELFF

j_gene: TRBJ1-2
v_gene: TRBV15
d_gene: TRBD1
abundance: few
CDR3nt: TGTGCCACCAGCAGAGACCCCCGACAGGGACGACGCTACACCTTC
CDR3aa: CATSRDPRQGRRYTF

j_gene: TRBJ2-3
v_gene: TRBV2
d_gene: TRBD2
abundance: .
CDR3nt: TGTGCCAGCAGTCAGCGGGGTAGCACAGATACGCAGTATTTT
CDR3aa: CASSQRGSTDTQYF

j_gene: TRBJ2-7
v_gene: TRBV6-1
d_gene: TRBD2
abundance: few
CDR3nt: TGTGCCAGCGGCGGGAGGTTCTACCACGAGCAGTATTTC
CDR3aa: CASGGRFYHEQYF

j_gene: TRBJ1-3
v_gene: TRBV9
d_gene: .
abundance: .
CDR3nt: TGTGCCAGCAGCGAGTTTGGAAACACCATATATTTT
CDR3aa: CASSEFGNTIYF

j_gene: TRBJ2-3
v_gene: TRBV7-9
d_gene: .
abundance: .
CDR3nt: TGTGCCAGCAGCTCTCAGGGTAGGACGCAGTATTTT
CDR3aa: CASSSQGRTQYF

j_gene: TRBJ2-3
v_gene: TRBV2
d_gene: TRBD2
abundance: many
CDR3nt: TGTGCCAGCATTATAAAAGTAGCGGGAGTACGGACAGATACGCAGTATTTT
CDR3aa: CASIIKVAGVRTDTQYF

j_gene: TRBJ1-2
v_gene: TRBV6-5
d_gene: .
abundance: .
CDR3nt: TGTGCCAGCAGTTACGTCTACAGGGAAGGGATCGGCTACACCTTC
CDR3aa: CASSYVYREGIGYTF

j_gene: TRBJ1-5
v_gene: TRBV19
d_gene: .
abundance: many
CDR3nt: TGTGCCAGTAGGGGATCCGGGGAGGAGGGCTTCCCCCAGCATTTT
CDR3aa: CASRGSGEEGFPQHF

j_gene: TRBJ2-7
v_gene: TRBV19
d_gene: TRBD1
abundance: .
CDR3nt: TGTGCCAGTAGTGTTACCGGGACAGGGCACCACGAGCAGTACTTC
CDR3aa: CASSVTGTGHHEQYF

j_gene: TRBJ2-5
v_gene: TRBV7-3
d_gene: .
abundance: .
CDR3nt: TGTGCCAGCAGCTTCCTCTATGGGGAGACCCAGTACTTC
CDR3aa: CASSFLYGETQYF

j_gene: TRBJ1-1
v_gene: TRBV19
d_gene: .
abundance: once
CDR3nt: TGTGCCAGTAGTATTGGGGCGGGGAACACTGAAGCTTTCTTT
CDR3aa: CASSIGAGNTEAFF

j_gene: TRBJ1-1
v_gene: TRBV12-3/TRBV12-4
d_gene: .
abundance: .
CDR3nt: TGTGCCAGCAGTTTAGCGGCAAGCACTGAAGCTTTCTTT
CDR3aa: CASSLAASTEAFF

j_gene: TRBJ1-5
v_gene: TRBV9
d_gene: .
abundance: .
CDR3nt: TGTGCCAGCGGAGGAGCAAATCAGCCCCAGCATTTT
CDR3aa: CASGGANQPQHF

j_gene: TRBJ2-3
v_gene: TRBV5-6
d_gene: TRBD2
abundance: many
CDR3nt: TGTGCCAGCAGCCTCTACGGCGGGAGGTACACAGATACGCAGTATTTT
CDR3aa: CASSLYGGRYTDTQYF